The 26 T cell receptor beta chains below were found in one sample sequenced in a study of cytomegalovirus exposure and HLA in healthy donors. The PCR employed 60 Vbeta primers together with 13 Jbeta primers. TCRdb's copy holds only in-frame clones and misses some; the assay was immunoSEQ multiplex PCR. The data hold roughly 71,000 clones, with approximately 70% observed a single time. Sequenced: PBMCs. These receptors were collected from a man in his forties in good health and CMV-seropositive.

This clone was seen only a few times. The genes are TRBV5-1 and TRBJ1-3; 8 bases map to TRBD1. The CDR3 sequence is 15 residues long. Losses at the gene ends were 4 bases for V and 2 bases for J; bases not matched to a gene: 5. Germline CDR1 reads SGHRS; CDR2 reads YFSETQ. CDR3 protein: CASSLDRGPGNTIYF. The CDR3 nucleotides are TGCGCCAGCAGCCTCGACAGGGGACCTGGAAACACCATATATTTT.

The rearrangement links TRBV7-3 to TRBJ1-1, with D hard to call. This CDR3 comprises 13 residues. The germline V and J ends were trimmed by 5 bases and 0 bases, with 7 bases remaining between them. CDR1 SGHTA and CDR2 FQGTGA come from the germline V gene. The CDR3 DNA reads TGTGCCAGCAGCCTAGAAATGAACACTGAAGCTTTCTTT. Translating gives CASSLEMNTEAFF.

The chain joins TRBV9 to TRBJ2-3, with D maybe TRBD1 (6 bases). The CDR3 has 16 residues. V lost 0 bases, J lost 2 bases, and 13 bases lay in between. Per the germline V gene, CDR1 is SGDLS and CDR2 is YYNGEE. CDR3 in amino acids: CASSVGSQGITDTQYF. CDR3 nucleotides: TGTGCCAGCAGCGTAGGGTCGCAGGGGATCACAGATACGCAGTATTTT. Combining the CDR3 with reference TRBV9 and TRBJ2-3 gives the whole variable domain DSGVTQTPKHLITATGQRVTLRCSPRSGDLSVYWYQQSLDQGLQFLIQYYNGEERAKGNILERFSAQQFPDLHSELNLSSLELGDSALYFCASSVGSQGITDTQYFGPGTRLTVL.

This clone was counted between two and nine times. The chain uses TRBV6-5 and TRBJ2-7, with 12 positions matching TRBD1. V lost 6 bases, J lost 5 bases, and 5 bases stayed unmatched. Germline values: CDR1 MNHEY, CDR2 SVGAGI. The CDR3 is 14 amino acids. CDR3 bases: TGTGCCAGCAGACCTGGGACAGGGGGCGACGAGCAGTACTTC. It is translated as CASRPGTGGDEQYF.

The V gene is TRBV7-3, the J gene TRBJ2-1; possibly TRBD2 for D (6 bases). The CDR3 runs 13 residues. The V gene lost 5 bases and the J gene lost 8 bases, with 13 bases spanning the gap. Per the germline V gene, CDR1 is SGHTA and CDR2 is FQGTGA. CDR3 in amino acids: CASSRLSGDEQFF. The CDR3 DNA reads as TGTGCCAGCAGCCGTTTATCGGGGGATGAGCAGTTCTTC.

The CDR3: CASSWDRASYEQYF. The DNA of the CDR3 is TGTGCCAGCAGTTGGGACAGGGCTTCCTACGAGCAGTACTTC. The rearrangement uses TRBV6-5 and TRBJ2-7; TRBD1 matches at 9 bases. Germline-derived CDR1 and CDR2 are MNHEY and SVGAGI. V trimming: 4 bases; J trimming: 1 base; junction bases outside the gene matches: 2. This CDR3 is built from 14 residues.

About this clone itself: Lacking the conserved final phenylalanine or tryptophan, this CDR3 likely reflects a read error. J is TRBJ1-1 and V is TRBV29-1; no clear D gene. Germline V lookup: CDR1 SQVTM, CDR2 ANQGSEA. This CDR3 has 13 amino acids. V shed 7 bases and J shed 0 bases, with 12 bases lying between them. This chain's CDR3 is CSAAPGMNTEAFV. CDR3 DNA: TGCAGCGCTGCCCCAGGAATGAACACTGAAGCTTTCGTT.

The chain has TRBV19 and TRBJ1-1, with 7 bases that match TRBD1. Trimming cost V 4 bases and J 11 bases; bases outside gene matches: 7. Germline V gene lookup returns CDR1 LNHDA and CDR2 SQIVND (reference sequence). This CDR3 has 12 residues. CDR3 in amino acids: CASSRTTGHAFF. In DNA form, the CDR3 reads TGTGCCAGTAGTAGAACGACAGGGCACGCTTTCTTT.

The rearrangement joins TRBV6-1 to TRBJ1-5; 9 bases are shared with TRBD1. The CDR3 contains 18 residues. V dropped 1 base and J dropped 0; count of bases not matched to a gene: 7. In germline, CDR1 is MNHNS, CDR2 SASEGT. The CDR3 DNA follows: TGTGCCAGCAGTGAAGAGGACAGGGGATTTTATAGCAATCAGCCCCAGCATTTT. Amino acids: CASSEEDRGFYSNQPQHF.

This clone was observed a few times. The rearrangement joins TRBV2 to TRBJ2-5; D is possibly TRBD2 (6 bases). Deletions cut 7 bases from V and 2 bases from J, with 11 bases between. Germline values: CDR1 SNHLY, CDR2 FYNNEI. The CDR3 sequence is 13 residues long. DNA of the CDR3: TGTGCCAGCAACCGACTAGGTCAAGAGACCCAGTACTTC. Translated, it gives CASNRLGQETQYF.

The V gene is TRBV4-3, the J gene TRBJ1-1, with 7 bases aligning to TRBD1. J gave up 0 bases and V 1 base, and 8 bases lay outside the gene matches. The V gene's germline CDR1 is LGHNA and CDR2 YSLEER. This CDR3 has 17 amino acids. The DNA for the CDR3 is TGCGCCAGCAGCCAAGGCCCGACAGGGCGTATGAACACTGAAGCTTTCTTT. Translation gives CASSQGPTGRMNTEAFF.

This chain connects TRBV21-1 to TRBJ2-7; the table assigns TRBD1, which was not confirmed against the DNA. TRBV21-1 is tagged as a pseudogene. This CDR3 is 15 amino acids long. The CDR3, as DNA: TGTGCCAGCAGCAAAGCCGGACAGGCGTCTTGTGAGCAGTACTTC. Amino acid sequence: CASSKAGQASCEQYF.

Here the CDR3 DNA reads TGTGCCAGCAGTTATGATCGGGTTCAGCCCCAGCATTTT. Protein product: CASSYDRVQPQHF. The chain combines TRBV27 with TRBJ1-5; D gene ambiguous. Germline V CDR1 and CDR2: MNHEY, SMNVEV (reference sequence). The length of the CDR3 is 13 residues. V lost 4 bases to trimming and J lost 6 bases, with 10 bases between them.

This clone was seen at least ten times. The rearrangement joins TRBV5-1 to TRBJ1-6, with D perhaps TRBD1 (5 bases). Germline values: CDR1 SGHRS, CDR2 YFSETQ. CDR3 length: 14 amino acids. V gave up 6 bases and J gave up 7 bases, with 14 bases separating them. The CDR3 DNA is TGCGCCAGCAAGGAAGGAGGGGACAATTCACCCCTCCACTTT. It codes for CASKEGGDNSPLHF.

This rearrangement joins TRBV6-5 to TRBJ1-5; maybe TRBD1 (6 bases). Trimming left V 6 bases short and J 6 bases short, with 15 bases between. Per the germline V gene, CDR1 is MNHEY and CDR2 is SVGAGI. The CDR3 has 14 amino acids. CDR3 DNA sequence: TGTGCCAGCAGCAAAGGGCAGGGGTTTCAGCCCCAGCATTTT. This encodes CASSKGQGFQPQHF.

The rearrangement uses TRBV4-3 and TRBJ2-6; 7 bases line up with TRBD2. Germline trimming cut 2 bases from V and 0 bases from J; bases unmatched to any gene: 4. CDR3 length equals 17 residues. Germline CDR1 is LGHNA and CDR2 is YSLEER. CDR3 region: CASSQPSSGSGANVLTF. The CDR3 DNA sequence: TGCGCCAGCAGCCAACCTTCTAGCGGCTCTGGGGCCAACGTCCTGACTTTC.

The chain couples TRBV10-3 to TRBJ2-1; 9 bases are a match to TRBD2. The CDR3 totals 13 residues. The V segment lost 10 bases and the J segment 5 bases; nucleotides outside the gene matches: 6. The germline V gene encodes CDR1 ENHRY and CDR2 SYGVKD. As DNA, the CDR3 is TGTGCCACCTCTGCGGGGGGGGACAATGAGCAGTTCTTC. This translates into CATSAGGDNEQFF.

The rearrangement uses TRBV27 and TRBJ2-1, with TRBD1 matching 12 bases. The V segment lost 5 bases and the J segment 8 bases; nucleotides outside the gene matches: 10. Germline CDR1 reads MNHEY; CDR2 reads SMNVEV (reference sequence). This CDR3 spans 16 amino acids. DNA of the CDR3: TGTGCCAGCAGTAAAACCCCGGGACAGGGGGCTTATGAGCAGTTCTTC. It encodes CASSKTPGQGAYEQFF.

CDR3 nucleotides: TGTGCCAGCAGCGTAGGAATTAGCGGGGGGGCCGATACGCAGTATTTT. Translated: CASSVGISGGADTQYF. V and J are TRBV9 and TRBJ2-3; TRBD2 matches 11 bases. J was trimmed by 6 bases and V by 0 bases; bases with no gene match: 6. CDR3 length equals 16 residues. Germline values: CDR1 SGDLS, CDR2 YYNGEE.

The chain joins TRBV30 to TRBJ1-3; 10 bases line up with TRBD1. CDR1 and CDR2 (germline): GTSNPN, SVGIG (reference sequence). This CDR3 comprises 14 residues. The V gene end was trimmed by 2 bases and the J gene end by 5 bases; junction bases not matched to a gene: 3. CDR3 DNA: TGTGCCTGGAGTTCGGGACAGGGGCGAAACACCATATATTTT. Translating gives CAWSSGQGRNTIYF. Drawing the rest from reference TRBV30 and TRBJ1-3, the complete variable domain is SQTIHQWPATLVQPVGSPLSLECTVEGTSNPNLYWYRQAAGRGLQLLFYSVGIGQISSEVPQNLSASRPQDRQFILSSKKLLLSDSGFYLCAWSSGQGRNTIYFGEGSWLTVV.

This clone was seen more than once but under ten times. The V gene is TRBV2, the J gene TRBJ2-7; no definite D call. V lost 6 bases, J lost 1 base, and 4 bases lay in between. Germline V gives CDR1 SNHLY, CDR2 FYNNEI. The CDR3 runs 11 residues. The CDR3 DNA sequence: TGTGCCAGCAGCGTTTCCTACGAGCAGTACTTC. Its protein is CASSVSYEQYF.

The table lists this clone with a count of one. CDR3 DNA sequence: TGTGCCAGCAGCCACGGGACAATCAAAAACATTCAGTACTTC. Translated: CASSHGTIKNIQYF. The V and J genes are TRBV5-6 and TRBJ2-4; tentative D call: TRBD1 (6 bases). This CDR3 has 14 residues. Trimming pared 4 bases from V and 3 bases from J, leaving 11 bases between. The germline gives CDR1 SGHDT, CDR2 YYEEEE. Full variable domain (missing parts from reference TRBV5-6 and TRBJ2-4): DAGVTQSPTHLIKTRGQQVTLRCSPKSGHDTVSWYQQALGQGPQFIFQYYEEEERQRGNFPDRFSGHQFPNYSSELNVNALLLGDSALYLCASSHGTIKNIQYFGAGTRLSVL.

The table lists this clone with a few counts. The chain has TRBV6-5 and TRBJ2-5; 7 positions agree with TRBD1. V dropped 6 bases and J dropped 5; count of bases not matched to a gene: 6. The CDR3 length is 13 residues. Germline CDR1 MNHEY, CDR2 SVGAGI. The CDR3 DNA sequence: TGTGCCAGCAGAAAAACAGGGGTGGAGACCCAGTACTTC. Protein sequence: CASRKTGVETQYF.

The genes are TRBV6-5 and TRBJ2-3, with D unresolved. The CDR3 has 16 residues. The V end was cut by 0 bases, the J end by 3 bases, with 13 bases between. CDR1 MNHEY and CDR2 SVGAGI come from the germline V gene. The CDR3 DNA reads TGTGCCAGCAGTTACTCGTTCCGGGTTAGAACAGATACGCAGTATTTT. Amino acids: CASSYSFRVRTDTQYF.

The chain joins TRBV7-9 to TRBJ2-5; D uncertain. V shed 5 bases and J shed 0 bases, with 4 bases lying between them. CDR1 is SEHNR and CDR2 is FQNEAQ in the germline V gene (reference sequence). The CDR3 loop spans 12 amino acids. CDR3 nucleotide sequence: TGTGCCAGCAGCCTGTACCAAGAGACCCAGTACTTC. Translation: CASSLYQETQYF.

The chain employs TRBV9 and TRBJ1-5; 7 bases fit TRBD1. The trim removed 4 bases at V and 1 base at J, leaving 5 bases unmatched. Germline V gene data show CDR1 as SGDLS and CDR2 as YYNGEE. The CDR3 runs to 15 residues. The CDR3 DNA reads as TGTGCCAGCAGCACTACAGGGGCGAGCAATCAGCCCCAGCATTTT. Residues: CASSTTGASNQPQHF. Full variable domain (remainder filled in from reference TRBV9 and TRBJ1-5): DSGVTQTPKHLITATGQRVTLRCSPRSGDLSVYWYQQSLDQGLQFLIQYYNGEERAKGNILERFSAQQFPDLHSELNLSSLELGDSALYFCASSTTGASNQPQHFGDGTRLSIL.